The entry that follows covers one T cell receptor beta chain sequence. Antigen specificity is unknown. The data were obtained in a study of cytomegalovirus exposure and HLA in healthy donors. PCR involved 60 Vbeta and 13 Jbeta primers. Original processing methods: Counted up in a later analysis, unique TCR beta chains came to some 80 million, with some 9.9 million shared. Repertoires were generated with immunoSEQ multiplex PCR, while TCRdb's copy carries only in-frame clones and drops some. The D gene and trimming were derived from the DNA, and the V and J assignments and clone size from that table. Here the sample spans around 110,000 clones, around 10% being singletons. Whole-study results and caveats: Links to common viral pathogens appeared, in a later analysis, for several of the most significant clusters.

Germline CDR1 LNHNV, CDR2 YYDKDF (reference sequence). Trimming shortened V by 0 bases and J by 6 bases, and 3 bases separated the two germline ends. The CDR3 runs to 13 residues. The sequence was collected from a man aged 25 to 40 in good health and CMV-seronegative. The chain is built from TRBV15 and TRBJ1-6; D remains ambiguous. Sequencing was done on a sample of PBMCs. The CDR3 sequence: CATSRDSNSPLHF. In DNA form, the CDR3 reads TGTGCCACCAGCAGAGACAGTAATTCACCCCTCCACTTT.